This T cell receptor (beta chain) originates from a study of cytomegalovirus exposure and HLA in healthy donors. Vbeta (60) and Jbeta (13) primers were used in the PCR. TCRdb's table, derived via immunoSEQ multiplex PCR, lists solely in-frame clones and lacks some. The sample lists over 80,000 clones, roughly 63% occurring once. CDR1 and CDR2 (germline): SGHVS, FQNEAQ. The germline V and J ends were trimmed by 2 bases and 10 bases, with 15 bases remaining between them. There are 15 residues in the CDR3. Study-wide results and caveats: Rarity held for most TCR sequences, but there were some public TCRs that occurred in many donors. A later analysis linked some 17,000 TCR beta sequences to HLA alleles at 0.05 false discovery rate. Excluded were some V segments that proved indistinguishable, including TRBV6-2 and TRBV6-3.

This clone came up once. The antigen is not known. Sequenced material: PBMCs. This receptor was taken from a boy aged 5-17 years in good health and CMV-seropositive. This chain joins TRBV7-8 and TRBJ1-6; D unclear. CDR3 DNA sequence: TGTGCCAGCAGCTTAAATAATTTCGGGATCTCACCCCTCCACTTT. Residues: CASSLNNFGISPLHF.